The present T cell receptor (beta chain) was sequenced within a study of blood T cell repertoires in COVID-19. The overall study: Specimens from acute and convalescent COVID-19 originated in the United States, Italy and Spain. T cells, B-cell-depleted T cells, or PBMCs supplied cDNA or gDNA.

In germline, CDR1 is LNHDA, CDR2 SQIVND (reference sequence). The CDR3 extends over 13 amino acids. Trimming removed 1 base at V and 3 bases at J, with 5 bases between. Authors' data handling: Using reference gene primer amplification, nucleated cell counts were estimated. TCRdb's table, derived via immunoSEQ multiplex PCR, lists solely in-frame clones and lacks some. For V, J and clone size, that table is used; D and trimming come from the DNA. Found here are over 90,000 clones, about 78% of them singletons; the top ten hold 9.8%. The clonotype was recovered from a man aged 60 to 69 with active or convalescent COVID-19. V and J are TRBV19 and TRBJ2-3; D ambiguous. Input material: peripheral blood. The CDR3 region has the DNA TGTGCCAGTAGTATAGCCCTTACAGATACGCAGTATTTT. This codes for CASSIALTDTQYF.